This T cell receptor beta chain was retrieved from a study of blood T cell repertoires in COVID-19. Study-wide background: Sites in the United States, Italy and Spain provided acute and convalescent COVID-19 samples. T cells, B-cell-depleted T cells, or PBMCs provided the cDNA or gDNA that served as material.

Source study methods: Amplification of reference gene primers was used by the study to estimate nucleated cell counts. The data were produced by immunoSEQ multiplex PCR, yet TCRdb's version contains in-frame clones alone and is incomplete. V, J and clone size were drawn from that table, and D and trimming were deduced from the DNA. The table has 200,000 or so clones, approximately 82% seen once. This clonotype originated in a human donor with acute or convalescent COVID-19. The donor label of this sample is uncertain. Source material: peripheral blood.

This chain's CDR3 is CASSLAERLAVETQYF. CDR3 DNA: TGCGCCAGCAGCTTGGCCGAACGGCTAGCTGTTGAGACCCAGTACTTC. The V and J genes are TRBV5-1 and TRBJ2-5, with D tentatively TRBD2 (5 bases). CDR3 length: 16 residues. V shed 0 bases and J shed 5 bases, with 17 bases lying between them. Germline CDR1 is SGHRS and CDR2 is YFSETQ.